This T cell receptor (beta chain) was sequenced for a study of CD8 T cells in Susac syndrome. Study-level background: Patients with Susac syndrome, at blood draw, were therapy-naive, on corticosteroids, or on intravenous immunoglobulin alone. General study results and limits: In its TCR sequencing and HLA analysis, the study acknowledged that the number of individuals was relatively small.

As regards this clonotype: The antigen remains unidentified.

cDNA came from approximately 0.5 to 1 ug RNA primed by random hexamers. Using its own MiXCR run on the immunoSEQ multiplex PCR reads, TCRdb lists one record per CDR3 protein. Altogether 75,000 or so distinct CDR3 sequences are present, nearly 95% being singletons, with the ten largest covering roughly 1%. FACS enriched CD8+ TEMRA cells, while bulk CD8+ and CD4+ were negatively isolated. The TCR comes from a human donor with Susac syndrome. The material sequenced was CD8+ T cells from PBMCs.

This CDR3 is CSVEGGGQGTDTQYF. The CDR3 region has the DNA TGCAGCGTTGAAGGGGGCGGTCAGGGCACAGATACGCAGTATTTT. V usage is TRBV29-1 and J usage is TRBJ2-3; possibly TRBD1 for D (5 bases). Germline loops: CDR1 SQVTM, CDR2 ANQGSEA. The CDR3 is 15 residues long. Trimming took off 1 base at V and 1 base at J, with 12 bases between the two ends.